Included here is one T cell receptor (beta chain) sequence, with context. Its antigen is not yet known. The input lacks base qualities; no much larger clone sits a single base away. This specimen comes from a study of blood T cell repertoires in COVID-19 (dated by TCRdb to 2019 to 2021). For the study in its entirety: Samples from collaborators originated in the United States, Italy and Spain and spanned both the acute and convalescent phases of COVID-19. The prospective study material was composed of cDNA or gDNA derived from T cells, B-cell-depleted T cells, or PBMCs. Subjects who had been exposed to COVID-19, were actively infected with it, or had recovered from it provided the deeply sampled blood TCRbeta repertoires that made up the dataset. The repertoires were released in a freely available public database intended as a resource for research on the immune response to SARS-CoV-2. Samples came from the ongoing ImmuneRACE study (first 160 participants) plus 1,254 subjects from 6 global collaborators. A de-identified subject ID, COVID-19 status, age in years and sex were almost always included in the sample metadata. Where available, HLA class I and class II types were obtained from metadata supplied by the sample provider rather than from assay-based typing.

The immunoSEQ Assay, a bias-controlled multiplex PCR, was used to amplify TCRbeta CDR3 regions from genomic DNA. The original pipeline was this. The number of nucleated cells in each sample was estimated by amplification of reference gene primers within the assay. To quantify the absolute abundance of each unique TCRbeta CDR3 rearrangement, sequence reads were collapsed and filtered. For each sample, productive Simpson clonality was calculated as the square root of Simpson's diversity index across productive rearrangements. TCRdb stores this immuneACCESS table with in-frame sequences only. Part of the clones is absent; in the studies checked, under half of the shortfall reflects unresolved V genes, and no reason is known for the rest. That table gives V, J and clone size, and the DNA gave D and trimming. A total of about 270,000 clones appear in this sample, around 88% of them only once. In total, the top ten clones hold 5% to 7% of the sample.

Its CDR3 holds 14 amino acids, cysteine through phenylalanine. Only CDR3 DNA remains: 42 bases, in frame from the first base. Based on the germline V gene (reference sequence), the CDR1 and CDR2 sequences are LNHDA and SQIVND. Between the V and J ends, shortened by 5 bases and 4 bases respectively, the junction contains 12 bases. One collaborating source in Seattle enrolled patients while the patients were actively infected and followed the patients over time throughout the course of disease. The collaborating institutions used their own protocols to collect whole blood in K2EDTA tubes. For TCRbeta analysis, collaborator samples were shipped as frozen whole blood, as isolated PBMCs, or as DNA extracted from either sample type. On the study overall, not on this receptor specifically: Clinical and demographic metadata were provided uncurated, with the amount varying by source and participant.

The rearrangement joined TRBV19 to TRBJ1-3; the D gene identity is not certain. Sample: peripheral blood. The sequence was obtained from a woman of 80 years or more with COVID-19, enrolled during active disease. Here the CDR3 is given as CASSSRVFGNTIYF. The nucleotide sequence reads TGTGCCAGTAGTTCGCGCGTTTTCGGAAACACCATATATTTT. With the rest looked up from the reference TRBV19 and TRBJ1-3 genes rather than sequenced, the full variable domain is DGGITQSPKYLFRKEGQNVTLSCEQNLNHDAMYWYRQDPGQGLRLIYYSQIVNDFQKGDIAEGYSVSREKKESFPLTVTSAQKNPTAFYLCASSSRVFGNTIYFGEGSWLTVV.